This TCR beta chain was recorded in a study of T cell repertoires in cytomegalovirus infection. This clonotype was seen ten or more times. Germline loops: CDR1 SGHTA, CDR2 FQGNSA. The CDR3 covers 16 residues. Unmatched junction bases numbered 14, after V lost 5 bases and J lost 6 bases. TCRdb ran MiXCR on the reads and lists one entry per CDR3 protein. The table has some 680,000 distinct CDR3 sequences, roughly a third seen once. This sequence originates from a human donor in good health (CMV status not recorded). Some clones in this sample may be carry-over from other donors' samples. The chain carries TRBV7-2 and TRBJ2-3; 7 bases are a match to TRBD2. Material for sequencing was PBMCs. The CDR3 is CASSPQSGAGTDTQYF. Written as DNA, the CDR3 is TGTGCCAGCAGCCCACAAAGCGGAGCGGGGACCGATACGCAGTATTTT.